The 6 T cell receptor beta chains listed next were all sequenced from one sample in a study of shared clonotypes between healthy human individuals. Clones were read by immunoSEQ multiplex PCR, and TCRdb kept only the in-frame ones, dropping some. This table holds roughly 1,000,000 clones, about 84% found once. The sequencing sample was made of memory CD4+ T cells from PBMCs. Specified subset: CD45RA-negative fraction. All receptors derive from a man aged 18 to 29 in good health. Some clones in this sample may be carry-over from other donors' samples.

The chain has TRBV4-2 and TRBJ2-7; the match to TRBD2 covers 8 bases. The CDR3 is made up of 14 amino acids. The J segment lost 6 bases and the V segment lost 4 bases, leaving 8 bases of the junction unmatched. Germline-derived CDR1 and CDR2 are LGHNA and YNFKEQ. CDR3 in amino acids: CASSLSAGVSEQYF. The CDR3 DNA sequence: TGTGCCAGCAGCCTTTCAGCGGGAGTCTCCGAGCAGTACTTC.

This clone was found once. This chain uses TRBV7-2 with TRBJ2-3; either TRBD1 or TRBD2 may fit D (5 bases each). From germline, CDR1 is SGHTA and CDR2 FQGNSA. The CDR3 is made up of 14 amino acids. V was pared by 1 base and J by 5 bases, with 10 bases between. The CDR3, as DNA: TGTGCCAGCAGCTTAGACTCGGGGCAAGATACGCAGTATTTT. Translating it yields CASSLDSGQDTQYF.

Details on this clone: Other nucleotide sequences in the sample specify the same CDR3. This chain uses TRBV6-4 with TRBJ2-2; no clear D gene. The length of the CDR3 is 13 residues. Trimming took off 3 bases at V and 3 bases at J, with 5 bases between the two ends. CDR1 is MRHNA and CDR2 is SNTAGT in the germline V gene. Here the CDR3 reads CASSDRDTGELFF. In DNA form, the CDR3 reads TGTGCCAGCAGTGATAGAGACACCGGGGAGCTGTTTTTT.

V gene TRBV28 combines with J gene TRBJ2-5, with 11 positions matching TRBD1. Germline V lookup: CDR1 MDHEN, CDR2 SYDVKM. This CDR3 spans 16 amino acids. V shed 3 bases and J 5 bases; nucleotides not matched to a gene: 8. CDR3: CASSFIGTGGRETQYF. The CDR3 DNA follows: TGTGCCAGCAGTTTTATTGGGACAGGGGGAAGGGAGACCCAGTACTTC.

This clone occurred once. V and J are TRBV7-9 and TRBJ2-1, with 12 bases identical to TRBD2. Germline V gene sequence: CDR1 SEHNR, CDR2 FQNEAQ (reference sequence). CDR3 length equals 16 residues. The trim removed 5 bases at V and 12 bases at J, leaving 14 bases unmatched. The CDR3 DNA sequence: TGTGCCAGCAGCGTAACTGCTAGCGGGAGGGCCGGTTGGCAGTTCTTC. It translates to CASSVTASGRAGWQFF.

Worth noting for this clone: This sequence is one base from a far larger clone and is likely a read error. The genes are TRBV30 and TRBJ1-2; D not resolved. This CDR3 comprises 11 residues. Germline CDR1 and CDR2: GTSNPN and SVGIG (reference sequence). For the CDR3, the DNA is TGTGCCTGGTGTGTAATGTTGGGCTACACCTTC. Translating it yields CAWCVMLGYTF.